This T cell receptor beta chain was identified during a study of T cells after posttransplantation cyclophosphamide. Treatment was busulfan-fludarabine conditioning, a marrow graft, and cyclophosphamide on days +3 and +4. This CDR3 region has 14 residues. The germline V gene has CDR1 MDHEN and CDR2 SYDVKM. V shed 3 bases, J shed 14 bases, and the junction held 13 bases outside the gene matches. Turning to this clone: The antigen is undetermined.

Study-level points and caveats: After PTCy, TRB diversity resembled that of CNI/methotrexate controls. Donor-recipient repertoire similarity was low at 1-2 months, rising over year one. TRB overlap between skin or GI tissue T cells and blood was limited.

The protocol was immunoSEQ multiplex PCR, while the TCRdb copy is restricted to in-frame clones and leaves out a portion. The sample holds about 6,500 clones, approximately 82% seen once. The sequence was obtained from a female patient aged 50-65 years who received an allogeneic stem cell transplant from a related donor, was CMV-positive, and had no GVHD. Part of the T cells may come from the graft donor. V usage is TRBV28 and J usage is TRBJ2-1, with TRBD2 identical over 7 bases. The source material was CD8+ T cells sorted from PBMCs, sampled 1,300 to 1,500 days after allogeneic stem cell transplant with posttransplant cyclophosphamide. CDR3 in DNA: TGTGCCAGCAGTTTTCGGCCTAGCGGAACAGATGAGTTCTTC. It encodes CASSFRPSGTDEFF.